This T cell receptor (beta chain) was found in a study of T cell responses to AZD1222 COVID-19 vaccine. Concerning this clone itself: Its antigen is not known.

Clones were sequenced by immunoSEQ multiplex PCR, and TCRdb holds only the in-frame ones, with some missing. The sample has roughly 150,000 clones; under 95% are singletons. Germline CDR1 is KGHSH and CDR2 is LQKENI. Trimming took 3 bases from V and 8 from J; bases not matched to a gene: 9. CDR3 length: 15 amino acids. Study observations and caveats: Most donors were white British and more were female, and clonal diversity was possibly underestimated. Spike regions recognized by vaccine-associated CD4 TCRs spanned the protein, led by 160-218 and 743-854.

The clonotype was recovered from an adult who received the AZD1222 COVID-19 vaccine. The chain joins TRBV18 to TRBJ1-4; 7 bases align to TRBD1. The sample was peripheral blood, taken 28 days after the second AZD1222 dose. The CDR3 bases are TGTGCCAGCTCACCCCGACAGGGTTGGGGAGAAAAACTGTTTTTT. It translates to CASSPRQGWGEKLFF.